The present T cell receptor beta chain was sequenced within a study of technical replicates of blood from a handful of donors. A single count supports this clone. Repertoires were generated with immunoSEQ multiplex PCR, while TCRdb's copy carries only in-frame clones and drops some. Of some 77,000 clones detected, about 92% appear once; the ten largest clones hold about 0.37%. Sample: T cells isolated from PBMCs. The TCR sequence derives from a human donor in good health.

CDR3 sequence reads: CASSLSGTGYNQPQHF. The CDR3 DNA follows: TGTGCCAGCAGCTTATCGGGGACAGGATATAATCAGCCCCAGCATTTT. The rearrangement uses TRBV13 and TRBJ1-5, with TRBD1 matching 8 bases. The J segment lost 4 bases and the V segment lost 2 bases, leaving 7 bases of the junction unmatched. The CDR3 covers 16 residues. Germline CDR1 and CDR2: PRHDT and FYEKMQ (reference sequence).